Detailed here is one T cell receptor (beta chain). This CDR3 is built from 16 residues. Trimming removed 3 bases from V and 4 bases from J; junction bases left unmatched: 4. Germline CDR1 is SGDLS and CDR2 is YYNGEE. This entry is derived from a study of cytomegalovirus exposure and HLA in healthy donors. The PCR had 60 Vbeta and 13 Jbeta primers. TCRdb's table, derived via immunoSEQ multiplex PCR, lists solely in-frame clones and lacks some. The data show around 140,000 clones, roughly four fifths seen once. The sequencing sample was made of PBMCs. The clonotype was recovered from a woman aged 40 to 55 in good health and CMV-seronegative. The chain is built from TRBV9 and TRBJ1-6; TRBD1 aligns across 10 bases. DNA for the CDR3: TGTGCCAGCAGCGAGGGGACAGGGGTTTATAATTCACCCCTCCACTTT. It specifies CASSEGTGVYNSPLHF.